Listed below are T cell receptor beta chains from one sample, sequenced in a study of Graves' ophthalmopathy and Graves' hyperthyroidism. TCRdb passed the multiplex PCR reads through MiXCR, listing each CDR3 protein once. Among some 750,000 distinct CDR3 sequences, 40% were seen once, and the ten largest hold approximately 46%. Material for sequencing was peripheral blood. These receptors were collected from an adult man with Graves' ophthalmopathy. The CDR3 runs from the conserved cysteine through the conserved F or W. The D gene is left open where the match is weak. Not all rows give a size; the values are once, few, many and, for expanded clones, a class.

v_gene	abundance	d_gene	j_gene	CDR3nt	CDR3aa
TRBV25-1	-	-	TRBJ1-2	TGTGCCAGCAGTTACTCGGCAGTTGGAATTGGCTACACCTTC	CASSYSAVGIGYTF
TRBV6-2/TRBV6-3	once	TRBD2	TRBJ2-7	TGCGCCAGCAGCCGCGGACTAGCTGCTAACTCCTACGAGCAGTACTTC	CASSRGLAANSYEQYF
TRBV10-3	few	-	TRBJ2-1	TGTGCCATCAGGAGGACGGAGGGCTCCTACAATGAGCAGTTCTTC	CAIRRTEGSYNEQFF
TRBV4-1	many	-	TRBJ1-5	TGCGCCAGCAGCCAAGGTCTCGAGGGCGGACAGCCCCAGCATTTT	CASSQGLEGGQPQHF
TRBV24-1	-	-	TRBJ2-3	TGTCTCCACCGAACAGGGATTAGGCCAGTAAATACGCAGTATTTT	CLHRTGIRPVNTQYF
TRBV6-6	-	TRBD1	TRBJ2-6	TGTGCCACCAAAACAGGGGCTGGGGCCAACGTCCTGACTTTC	CATKTGAGANVLTF
TRBV12-3/TRBV12-4	many	TRBD1	TRBJ1-5	TGTGCCAGCAGTGGACAGGGCGAGCCCCAGCATTTT	CASSGQGEPQHF
TRBV7-9	-	-	TRBJ1-2	TGTGCCAGCAGCTTAGTTTCCTCCCCCCTTACAGGGCAGGGCTGCACCTTC	CASSLVSSPLTGQGCTF
TRBV4-2	-	-	TRBJ2-2	TGTGCCAGCAGCCAAGGGGTGGCGGGGGAGCTGTTTTTT	CASSQGVAGELFF
TRBV6-2/TRBV6-3	-	-	TRBJ2-7	TGTGCCAGCACGGAAGGGGGGGGTGCCTACGAGCAGTACTTC	CASTEGGGAYEQYF
TRBV7-9	few	-	TRBJ1-1	TGTGCCAGCAGCTTAGGCCACAGAGGGTACACTGAAGCTTTCTTT	CASSLGHRGYTEAFF
TRBV7-2	-	TRBD1	TRBJ2-5	TGTGCCAGCACCCCACCCCGGGACAGGGGGCTTGCGGAGACCCAGTACTTC	CASTPPRDRGLAETQYF
TRBV15	-	-	TRBJ2-7	TGTGCCACCAGCAGAGGGCAGGAATTCTACGAGCAGTACTTC	CATSRGQEFYEQYF
TRBV7-9	-	-	TRBJ2-5	TGTGCCAGCAGCTTAATAGCCGCCCAGTACTTC	CASSLIAAQYF
TRBV20-1	-	-	TRBJ1-5	TGCAGTGCTACAGGGGCCGTTTATCAGCCCCAGCATTTT	CSATGAVYQPQHF
TRBV7-2	many	TRBD2	TRBJ2-7	TGTGCCAGCAGCTTAGAACTAGCGGGAGGGCTGAGAGAGCAGTACTTC	CASSLELAGGLREQYF
TRBV10-3	-	-	TRBJ1-2	TGTGCCAGCAGTTACCCAGGCTTTGGCTACACCTTC	CASSYPGFGYTF
TRBV7-8	few	TRBD2	TRBJ2-5	TGTGCCAGCAGCTTAGCGGTAGCGGGGGGGGGGGAGACCCAGTACTTC	CASSLAVAGGGETQYF
TRBV20-1	-	TRBD1	TRBJ1-1	TGCAGTGCTAGAGACCACAGGGGCACTGAAGCTTTCTTT	CSARDHRGTEAFF
TRBV6-6	-	TRBD2	TRBJ2-3	TGTGCCAGCAGTTACTCCTCAGCGGGGGGAACAGATACGCAGTATTTT	CASSYSSAGGTDTQYF
TRBV4-3	few	-	TRBJ2-6	TGCGCCAGCAGCCAAGATACCCCTGGGGCCAACGTCCTGACTTTC	CASSQDTPGANVLTF
TRBV5-6	-	-	TRBJ2-2	TGTGCCAGCAGCTTGAGTCGCAGGGGTGGGGAGCTGTTTTTT	CASSLSRRGGELFF
TRBV7-2	-	TRBD1	TRBJ2-7	TGTGCCAGCAGCTCGGGGGCCGGGACAGGGGGGGCCTACGAGCAGTACTTC	CASSSGAGTGGAYEQYF
TRBV6-1	-	-	TRBJ2-7	TGTGCCAGCAGTTTATACGGTCTGCAGGGGTCTTACAACGAGCAGTACTTC	CASSLYGLQGSYNEQYF
TRBV9	many	-	TRBJ1-2	TGTGCCAGCAGCGGGCTGACAGCGACTAACTATGGCTACACCTTC	CASSGLTATNYGYTF
TRBV15	-	-	TRBJ1-1	TGTGCCACCAGCAGTGCTAGAGAGGACAGATGGGACACTGAAGCTTTCTTT	CATSSAREDRWDTEAFF
TRBV24-1	many	TRBD1	TRBJ2-5	TGTGCCACCGCCCGGACAGGGGGCGGGGAGACCCAGTACTTC	CATARTGGGETQYF
TRBV12-3/TRBV12-4	-	-	TRBJ1-5	TGTGCCAGCAGTCCGGGACTGATTAGCAATCAGCCCCAGCATTTT	CASSPGLISNQPQHF
TRBV5-4	few	-	TRBJ1-6	TGTGCCAGCAGCACTTGGACAGAAGCGAATTCACCCCTCCACTTT	CASSTWTEANSPLHF
TRBV10-3	-	-	TRBJ1-2	TGTGCCAGCCATTCGTGGTGGAGCTGGACGGGCTACACCTTC	CASHSWWSWTGYTF
TRBV7-9	-	TRBD2	TRBJ2-2	TGCGCCAGCAGCCAAGATGGCCTAGCGGGAGTAGTAGGGGAGCTGTTTTTT	CASSQDGLAGVVGELFF
TRBV25-1	-	-	TRBJ1-2	TGTGCCAGCAGTGAATATTATGGGTCCTATGGCTACACCTTC	CASSEYYGSYGYTF
TRBV7-9	-	TRBD1	TRBJ1-1	TGTGCCAGCAGCTGGACAGGGGGGAACACTGAAGCTTTCTTT	CASSWTGGNTEAFF
TRBV24-1	-	TRBD2	TRBJ2-6	TGTGCCACCAGTGATTCCGAAGGGGACTACTCTGGGGCCAACGTCCTGACTTTC	CATSDSEGDYSGANVLTF
TRBV7-9	many	TRBD1	TRBJ2-7	TGTGCCAGCAGCTTAGTGGGGACAGGGTTCTACGAGCAGTACTTC	CASSLVGTGFYEQYF
TRBV13	few	TRBD1	TRBJ2-7	TGTGCCAGCAGCGTCGTAGGGACAGGGGGACACGAGCAGTACTTC	CASSVVGTGGHEQYF
TRBV15	-	TRBD1	TRBJ2-6	TGTGCCACCAGCCCGACAGGGGCTGGGGCCAACGTCCTGACTTTC	CATSPTGAGANVLTF
TRBV20-1	few	-	TRBJ1-1	TGCAGTGCTAGACACGGGAATGAAGCTTTCTTT	CSARHGNEAFF
TRBV29-1	-	-	TRBJ1-1	TGCAGCGTTGAAATCGGCGGGGGCTTGAACACTGAAGCTTTCTTT	CSVEIGGGLNTEAFF
TRBV11-1	few	-	TRBJ1-1	TGTGCCAGCAGCCAAGTTTCGGGGTTAGTACTGAACACTGAAGCTTTCTTT	CASSQVSGLVLNTEAFF
TRBV20-1	-	-	TRBJ2-5	TGCAGTGCGGCCCTACAAGAGACCCAGTACTTC	CSAALQETQYF
TRBV7-9	-	TRBD1	TRBJ1-4	TGTGCCAGCAGTCCCAGTGGGAGGGGGCGCTTAGGGAATGAAAAACTGTTTTTT	CASSPSGRGRLGNEKLFF
TRBV7-2	many	TRBD1	TRBJ1-4	TGTGCCAGCAGCACACACAGGGGGCCTGGTGAAAAACTGTTTTTT	CASSTHRGPGEKLFF
TRBV7-2	few	-	TRBJ1-4	TGTGCCAGCAGCTTAGGGGGAGCAAAGCATGAAAAACTGTTTTTT	CASSLGGAKHEKLFF
TRBV14	-	-	TRBJ2-7	TGTGCCAGCAGCCAAAAGACATCTGGCGAGCAGTACTTC	CASSQKTSGEQYF
TRBV7-9	few	-	TRBJ2-2	TGCGCCAGCAGCTTCTCTAATTCGGCCGGGGAGCTGTTTTTT	CASSFSNSAGELFF
TRBV7-2	-	TRBD1	TRBJ2-6	TGTGCCAGCAGGGACAGGGGGCCCACGGGGGCCAACGTCCTGACTTTC	CASRDRGPTGANVLTF
TRBV5-1	-	-	TRBJ1-1	TGCGCCAGCAGCTTGGTACTGGGGGCGGCGAACACTGAAGCTTTCTTT	CASSLVLGAANTEAFF
TRBV2	-	-	TRBJ2-2	TGTGCCAGTAGAAGTACGGCGAACACCGGGGAGCTGTTTTTT	CASRSTANTGELFF
TRBV9	many	-	TRBJ1-6	TGTGCCAGCAGCCAGGTCCCCGATAATTCACCCCTCCACTTT	CASSQVPDNSPLHF
TRBV10-3	few	-	TRBJ1-4	TGTGCCAGCAGTTACTCGCTGGGAGCTAATGAAAAACTGTTTTTT	CASSYSLGANEKLFF